The 8 T cell receptor beta chains presented below share a single source sample, sequenced in a study of shared clonotypes between healthy human individuals. The naive CD8 population came from CD45RO-negative cells selected for CCR7, without terminally differentiated effector memory CD45RA+ cells. Profiled with immunoSEQ multiplex PCR; TCRdb holds only in-frame clones, not every one. This table holds 1.5 million to 2.5 million clones, approximately 95% found once. Sequenced sample: naive CD8+ T cells sorted from blood. These receptors were taken from a man aged 18 to 29 in good health.

V gene TRBV28 combines with J gene TRBJ1-4; TRBD1 is a possible D gene (6 bases). V was trimmed by 3 bases and J by 5 bases, leaving 13 bases between them. Germline loops: CDR1 MDHEN, CDR2 SYDVKM. The CDR3 has 15 amino acids. The CDR3 DNA is TGTGCCAGCAGTTTCCCACAGGGCGGGAATGAAAAACTGTTTTTT. Translation: CASSFPQGGNEKLFF.

The chain combines TRBV5-6 with TRBJ2-3; 8 bases match TRBD2. Germline loops: CDR1 SGHDT, CDR2 YYEEEE. J gave up 10 bases and V 0 bases, and 13 bases lay outside the gene matches. The CDR3 contains 16 residues. CDR3 sequence: CASSLVSGTRFEAQYF. The CDR3 region has the DNA TGTGCCAGCAGCTTGGTTAGCGGGACCCGCTTTGAGGCGCAGTATTTT.

This chain joins TRBV11-2 and TRBJ2-7; 8 nucleotides match TRBD2. The CDR3 length is 14 residues. The germline gives CDR1 SGHAT, CDR2 FQNNGV. With V trimmed by 5 bases and J by 7 bases, 10 bases remained unmatched. The CDR3 is CASSLGLAAWEQYF. In DNA form, the CDR3 reads TGTGCCAGCAGCCTAGGACTAGCAGCTTGGGAGCAGTACTTC.

The chain joins TRBV25-1 to TRBJ2-2, with 9 bases fitting TRBD1. J gave up 5 bases and V 4 bases, and 11 bases lay outside the gene matches. Germline V gives CDR1 MGHDK, CDR2 SYGVNS. The CDR3 loop spans 17 amino acids. CDR3 residues: CASSVGTGYLGTGELFF. The DNA of the CDR3 is TGTGCCAGCAGTGTGGGGACAGGGTATTTAGGGACCGGGGAGCTGTTTTTT.

J is TRBJ2-7 and V is TRBV2; D tentatively fits TRBD1 or TRBD2 (6 bases each). Per germline, CDR1 SNHLY and CDR2 FYNNEI. Between the trimmed V and J ends, which lost 5 bases and 6 bases, there was a span of 8 bases. The CDR3 length is 11 residues. The CDR3 DNA follows: TGTGCCAGCAGTTGGGGGGCCGAGCAGTACTTC. It is translated as CASSWGAEQYF.

The chain couples TRBV5-4 to TRBJ2-2, with 10 positions matching TRBD1. This CDR3 contains 15 residues. CDR1 and CDR2 from the germline V gene are SGHNT and YYREEE (reference sequence). The V and J ends lost 4 bases and 5 bases, in that order; junction bases with no gene match: 5. In DNA, the CDR3 is TGTGCCAGCAGCCGCGGACAGGGGGGGACCGGGGAGCTGTTTTTT. Encoded protein: CASSRGQGGTGELFF. Based on the CDR3 plus reference TRBV5-4 and TRBJ2-2, the full variable domain is ETGVTQSPTHLIKTRGQQVTLRCSSQSGHNTVSWYQQALGQGPQFIFQYYREEENGRGNFPPRFSGLQFPNYSSELNVNALELDDSALYLCASSRGQGGTGELFFGEGSRLTVL.

The chain links TRBV4-3 to TRBJ2-1; 9 nucleotides match TRBD2. V trimming: 1 base; J trimming: 8 bases; junction bases outside the gene matches: 15. Germline V gives CDR1 LGHNA, CDR2 YSLEER. The CDR3 runs to 18 residues. CDR3 coding DNA: TGCGCCAGCAGCCAAGGAGACTTTAGCGGGAGTTTCATATATGAGCAGTTCTTC. Its translation: CASSQGDFSGSFIYEQFF.

V gene TRBV5-6 combines with J gene TRBJ2-2, with 9 bases matching TRBD1. V dropped 3 bases and J dropped 5; count of bases not matched to a gene: 8. Germline V gene lookup returns CDR1 SGHDT and CDR2 YYEEEE. The CDR3 consists of 16 residues. DNA for the CDR3: TGTGCCAGCAGCTCTGTCGGGACAGGGTGGACCGGGGAGCTGTTTTTT. Its protein product is CASSSVGTGWTGELFF.